These 9 T cell receptor beta chains were all obtained from the same sample, sequenced in a study of vaccination effects on CD4 cells after COVID-19. Viral peptide pools were used in the ViraFEST assay to expand antigen-specific CD4+ T cells, and sequencing came afterward. It was after approximately 11 days of culture that CD4+ T cells were isolated. Participants received two doses of either the BNT162b2 or mRNA-1273 vaccine. The protocol was immunoSEQ multiplex PCR, while the TCRdb copy is restricted to in-frame clones and leaves out a portion. This table holds almost 70,000 clones, around 70% found once. Their antigens remain unidentified. Sequences were derived from CD4+ T cells from PBMCs cultured with HCoV-229E spike peptides, sampled after COVID-19 vaccination. The source of these receptors is a human donor who received a COVID-19 vaccine.

The genes are TRBV7-8 and TRBJ2-5; D possibly matches TRBD1 or TRBD2 (5 bases each). The CDR3 length is 14 residues. V dropped 5 bases and J dropped 1 base, with 11 bases sitting between them. Looked up from germline, CDR1 is SGHVS and CDR2 is FQNEAQ. The CDR3 is CASSGGRIQETQYF. CDR3 bases: TGTGCCAGCAGCGGGGGACGGATCCAAGAGACCCAGTACTTC.

This clone has a handful of counts. The chain uses TRBV4-1 and TRBJ1-6; the match to TRBD1 covers 7 bases. Looked up from germline, CDR1 is MGHRA and CDR2 is YSYEKL. CDR3 length: 16 amino acids. The V segment lost 2 bases and the J segment 6 bases; nucleotides outside the gene matches: 7. CDR3 region: CASSQSTGAGNSPLHF. The CDR3, as DNA: TGCGCCAGCAGCCAATCAACAGGGGCGGGTAATTCACCCCTCCACTTT.

CDR3 coding DNA: TGTGCCAGCTCACCGCTGGGACAGGGGAGCGGCCACTATGGCTACACCTTC. Its protein is CASSPLGQGSGHYGYTF. The V gene is TRBV18, the J gene TRBJ1-2; TRBD1 agrees at 10 bases. The V gene's germline CDR1 is KGHSH and CDR2 LQKENI. The length of the CDR3 is 17 residues. V gave up 3 bases and J gave up 3 bases; unmatched junction bases: 10. The whole variable domain, filled in from reference TRBV18 and TRBJ1-2, reads NAGVMQNPRHLVRRRGQEARLRCSPMKGHSHVYWYRQLPEEGLKFMVYLQKENIIDESGMPKERFSAEFPKEGPSILRIQQVVRGDSAAYFCASSPLGQGSGHYGYTFGSGTRLTVV.

This clone was counted a single time. This chain uses TRBV6-5 with TRBJ1-1; D ambiguous. The V and J ends lost 7 bases and 4 bases respectively, with 13 bases between them. Germline V gene data show CDR1 as MNHEY and CDR2 as SVGAGI. There are 13 residues in the CDR3. Written as DNA, the CDR3 is TGTGCCAGCAATTCCGACACTGGCACTGAAGCTTTCTTT. Translated, it gives CASNSDTGTEAFF.

The chain joins TRBV6-1 to TRBJ2-7; possible D gene TRBD2, 8 bases. In germline, CDR1 is MNHNS, CDR2 SASEGT. The CDR3 sequence is 15 residues long. V gave up 3 bases and J gave up 2 bases, with 14 bases separating them. This CDR3 reads CASSDGGGTAYEQYV. CDR3 bases: TGTGCCAGCAGTGATGGCGGGGGGACAGCCTACGAGCAGTACGTC.

This rearrangement joins TRBV4-1 to TRBJ1-2, with D possibly TRBD1 on 6 matching bases. The CDR3 runs 15 residues. CDR1 and CDR2 (germline): MGHRA, YSYEKL. V was clipped by 4 bases and J by 4 bases, with 16 bases between them. CDR3 coding DNA: TGCGCCAGCAGCCGGGGCGGGACACCCAGCTATGGCTACACCTTC. This translates into CASSRGGTPSYGYTF.

This clone has a handful of counts. The rearrangement uses TRBV6-5 and TRBJ1-6; weak D call: TRBD1 (6 bases). The germline gives CDR1 MNHEY, CDR2 SVGAGI. The length of the CDR3 is 14 residues. Trimming removed 10 bases from V and 0 bases from J, with 10 bases in between. Here the CDR3 reads CATTDSSYNSPLHF. The CDR3 DNA sequence: TGTGCCACCACGGACAGCTCCTATAATTCACCCCTCCACTTT.

The chain carries TRBV6-5 and TRBJ1-5; TRBD1 is a possible D gene (5 bases). Germline values: CDR1 MNHEY, CDR2 SVGAGI. The CDR3 has 15 residues. Between the trimmed V and J ends, which lost 6 bases and 5 bases, there was a span of 17 bases. The CDR3 bases are TGTGCCAGCAGGACCGTCAGGGCAACCTATCAGCCCCAGCATTTT. It translates to CASRTVRATYQPQHF.

This rearrangement joins TRBV27 to TRBJ1-4, with 8 bases aligning to TRBD1. Germline CDR1 and CDR2: MNHEY and SMNVEV (reference sequence). The CDR3 loop spans 17 amino acids. V trimming: 6 bases; J trimming: 6 bases; junction bases outside the gene matches: 15. This chain's CDR3 is CASRRAQGASNYEKLFF. The CDR3 DNA reads as TGTGCCAGCAGGAGGGCGCAGGGGGCGTCTAATTATGAAAAACTGTTTTTT.